Shown below are 17 T cell receptor beta chains from a single sample sequenced in a study of blood T cell repertoires in COVID-19. Sequenced by immunoSEQ multiplex PCR; TCRdb stores in-frame clones only, minus some. The sample has approximately 9,700 clones, approximately 90% seen once; the top ten hold 5% to 7%. Sequences were obtained from peripheral blood. The receptors shown here come from a human donor in a cohort sampled during active COVID-19.

V is TRBV2 and J is TRBJ1-5; D not certain. Germline loops: CDR1 SNHLY, CDR2 FYNNEI. V was trimmed by 4 bases and J by 4 bases, leaving 11 bases between them. The CDR3 is 14 amino acids. This CDR3 is CASSASAGNQPQHF. The CDR3 nucleotides read TGTGCCAGCAGTGCATCGGCAGGTAATCAGCCCCAGCATTTT.

The chain has TRBV4-2 and TRBJ1-2; 7 bases map to TRBD1. Germline CDR1 LGHNA, CDR2 YNFKEQ. J gave up 4 bases and V 0 bases, and 5 bases lay outside the gene matches. The CDR3 has 15 amino acids. This CDR3 reads CASSQETGLGYGYTF. The CDR3 bases are TGTGCCAGCAGCCAAGAGACAGGGTTAGGCTATGGCTACACCTTC.

The CDR3 loop is CASSWGYEAFF. CDR3 coding DNA: TGTGCCAGCAGCTGGGGCTATGAAGCTTTCTTT. V usage is TRBV5-5 and J usage is TRBJ1-1, with D possibly TRBD1 on 5 matching bases. V shed 3 bases and J shed 7 bases, with 7 bases lying between them. The germline CDR1 and CDR2 sequences are SGHKS and YYEKEE (reference sequence). CDR3 length equals 11 residues.

The J gene is TRBJ1-2, the V gene TRBV28; D unclear. This CDR3 contains 13 residues. The V gene lost 6 bases and the J gene lost 2 bases, with 10 bases spanning the gap. CDR1 is MDHEN and CDR2 is SYDVKM in the germline V gene. The CDR3 sequence is CASRAGGNYGYTF. The DNA for the CDR3 is TGTGCCAGCAGAGCCGGAGGGAACTATGGCTACACCTTC.

This clone was recorded once. This chain uses TRBV3-1 (or the pseudogene TRBV3-2) with TRBJ1-3, with 8 bases matching TRBD1. The V segment lost 3 bases and the J segment 4 bases; nucleotides outside the gene matches: 5. The CDR3 is made up of 15 amino acids. Germline CDR1 is LGHDT and CDR2 is YNNKEL (reference sequence). The CDR3 coding sequence is TGTGCCAGCAGCCAGAGGACAGGGCAAGGAAACACCATATATTTT. It is translated as CASSQRTGQGNTIYF.

The rearrangement uses TRBV19 and TRBJ1-6; D remains ambiguous. CDR1 is LNHDA, CDR2 SQIVND, per germline (reference sequence). The CDR3 extends over 18 amino acids. Trimming removed 5 bases from V and 9 bases from J, with 26 bases in between. The CDR3 coding sequence is TGTGCCAGTAGTCAGCTATTAGTGCGGAGAACGGAGAGTTCACCCCTCCACTTT. Its translation is CASSQLLVRRTESSPLHF.

The chain has TRBV12-3 or TRBV12-4 and TRBJ1-2; TRBD1 is a possible D gene (5 bases). There are 13 residues in the CDR3. Trimming took off 7 bases at V and 7 bases at J, with 16 bases between the two ends. CDR3 nucleotides: TGTGCCAGCACCATAGGGGTCGTGGGTGGCTACACCTTC. This gives the protein CASTIGVVGGYTF.

This clone was observed a handful of times. This chain connects TRBV30 to TRBJ1-6, with TRBD1 matching over 9 bases. J was trimmed by 6 bases and V by 3 bases; bases with no gene match: 3. CDR1 GTSNPN and CDR2 SVGIG come from the germline V gene (reference sequence). This CDR3 has 14 amino acids. The CDR3 region is CAWSQGQGNSPLHF. The CDR3 coding sequence is TGTGCCTGGAGCCAGGGACAGGGTAATTCACCCCTCCACTTT.

The V and J genes are TRBV11-2 and TRBJ2-7; the match to TRBD2 covers 8 bases. V shed 3 bases and J 4 bases; nucleotides not matched to a gene: 2. The CDR3 spans 13 residues. The V gene's germline CDR1 is SGHAT and CDR2 FQNNGV. The CDR3 region is CASSFGGGYEQYF. CDR3 sequence (DNA): TGTGCCAGCAGCTTTGGCGGGGGGTACGAGCAGTACTTC. The whole variable domain, filled in from reference TRBV11-2 and TRBJ2-7, reads EAGVAQSPRYKIIEKRQSVAFWCNPISGHATLYWYQQILGQGPKLLIQFQNNGVVDDSQLPKDRFSAERLKGVDSTLKIQPAKLEDSAVYLCASSFGGGYEQYFGPGTRLTVT.

The chain uses TRBV5-1 and TRBJ2-7, with 10 bases matching TRBD2. V trimming: 3 bases; J trimming: 2 bases; junction bases outside the gene matches: 5. CDR1 is SGHRS and CDR2 is YFSETQ in the germline V gene. The CDR3 consists of 15 residues. In DNA form, the CDR3 reads TGCGCCAGCAGCTGGTCTAGCGGGGGAACCTACGAGCAGTACTTC. It codes for CASSWSSGGTYEQYF.

V usage is TRBV15 and J usage is TRBJ2-7, with a weak D call TRBD2 (6 bases). Trimming cost V 1 base and J 3 bases, with 13 bases left between them. The CDR3 is made up of 15 amino acids. CDR1 LNHNV and CDR2 YYDKDF come from the germline V gene (reference sequence). DNA of the CDR3: TGTGCCACCAGCAGAGGGTTCGGGGGAATCTACGAGCAGTACTTC. Residues: CATSRGFGGIYEQYF.

The CDR3 spells CASSPFTPQGTNEKLFF. CDR3 in DNA: TGTGCCAGCTCACCATTCACCCCCCAGGGAACTAATGAAAAACTGTTTTTT. J is TRBJ1-4 and V is TRBV18; perhaps TRBD1 as D (5 bases). Germline V lookup: CDR1 KGHSH, CDR2 LQKENI. Trimming took 2 bases from V and 1 from J, leaving 14 bases between them. The CDR3 has 17 residues.

The DNA of the CDR3 is TGTGCCACTTCAAGAGCAGGGGCTGAGACCCAGTACTTC. Residues: CATSRAGAETQYF. The V call is TRBV19, the J call TRBJ2-5; TRBD1 might be the D (6 bases). CDR1 and CDR2 (germline): LNHDA, SQIVND (reference sequence). V was pared by 10 bases and J by 5 bases, with 17 bases between. The CDR3 is 13 amino acids.

The chain has TRBV27 and TRBJ2-2; D call uncertain. CDR1 MNHEY and CDR2 SMNVEV come from the germline V gene (reference sequence). This CDR3 has 12 residues. Between the trimmed V and J ends, which lost 4 bases and 5 bases, there was a span of 5 bases. The CDR3 coding sequence is TGTGCCAGCAGTTCCCTAACCGGGGAGCTGTTTTTT. This encodes CASSSLTGELFF.

V and J are TRBV15 and TRBJ2-5; D unresolved. Looked up from germline, CDR1 is LNHNV and CDR2 is YYDKDF (reference sequence). V lost 0 bases to trimming and J lost 6 bases, with 14 bases between them. There are 15 residues in the CDR3. CDR3 loop: CATSRDRSVEKTQYF. CDR3 nucleotides: TGTGCCACCAGCAGAGATCGATCCGTCGAGAAGACCCAGTACTTC.

The gene calls are TRBV27 and TRBJ2-7; TRBD2 is a possible D gene (5 bases). The CDR3 spans 13 residues. The germline V gene has CDR1 MNHEY and CDR2 SMNVEV (reference sequence). V dropped 7 bases and J dropped 2 bases, with 12 bases sitting between them. The CDR3 loop is CASNQDGTYEQYF. The CDR3, as DNA: TGTGCCAGCAACCAGGACGGGACCTACGAGCAGTACTTC.

The chain joins TRBV3-1 (or the pseudogene TRBV3-2) to TRBJ2-2; D not certain. Trimming removed 1 base from V and 9 bases from J, with 6 bases in between. This CDR3 contains 12 residues. Germline assignment: CDR1 LGHDT and CDR2 YNNKEL (reference sequence). The CDR3: CASSQGERELFF. The DNA for the CDR3 is TGTGCCAGCAGCCAAGGCGAAAGGGAGCTGTTTTTT.